Below, 27 T cell receptor beta chains from the same sample are listed, as sequenced in a study of T cell changes during pregnancy in multiple sclerosis. Sequencing used immunoSEQ multiplex PCR; TCRdb keeps in-frame clones, though not all of them. The profile shows 32,000 or so clones, 85% to 95% of them singletons. Specimen: CD4+ T cells from peripheral blood mononuclear cells, collected in the second trimester of pregnancy. The receptor set was obtained from a female donor with multiple sclerosis, enrolled in a pregnancy study.

The chain employs TRBV30 and TRBJ1-2; possibly TRBD1 for D (6 bases). Germline loops: CDR1 GTSNPN, CDR2 SVGIG (reference sequence). V was shortened by 8 bases and J by 1 base, with 14 bases between the two germline ends. This CDR3 has 13 amino acids. CDR3 bases: TGTGCCGTCGGGGACACCCTTAACTATGGCTACACCTTC. Translating it yields CAVGDTLNYGYTF.

The V call is TRBV19, the J call TRBJ1-2; 7 bases agree with TRBD1. CDR1 and CDR2 (germline): LNHDA, SQIVND (reference sequence). The V and J ends lost 6 bases and 0 bases, in that order; junction bases with no gene match: 7. The CDR3 runs to 15 residues. In DNA form, the CDR3 reads TGTGCCAGTAGCCATGCGGGACAGACTAACTATGGCTACACCTTC. Encoded protein: CASSHAGQTNYGYTF. Using reference TRBV19 and TRBJ1-2 for the parts outside the CDR3, the full variable domain is DGGITQSPKYLFRKEGQNVTLSCEQNLNHDAMYWYRQDPGQGLRLIYYSQIVNDFQKGDIAEGYSVSREKKESFPLTVTSAQKNPTAFYLCASSHAGQTNYGYTFGSGTRLTVV.

The chain couples TRBV5-1 to TRBJ2-7, with D tentatively TRBD1 (5 bases). Trimming removed 2 bases from V and 6 bases from J, with 18 bases in between. This CDR3 is 15 amino acids long. Germline lookup yields CDR1 SGHRS and CDR2 YFSETQ. CDR3 DNA sequence: TGCGCCAGCAGCTTTGGTGATAAACAGGTTGGCGAGCAGTACTTC. It is translated as CASSFGDKQVGEQYF.

This chain joins TRBV10-3 and TRBJ1-2; weak D call: TRBD1 (6 bases). The V end lost 6 bases, the J end lost 0 bases, and 14 bases lay between the germline ends. From germline, CDR1 is ENHRY and CDR2 SYGVKD. This CDR3 has 15 amino acids. The CDR3 coding sequence is TGTGCCATCAGAGCAGAACAGGGAGCTAACTATGGCTACACCTTC. It encodes CAIRAEQGANYGYTF.

This chain connects TRBV19 to TRBJ2-1; TRBD2 is a possible D gene (5 bases). Germline CDR1 reads LNHDA; CDR2 reads SQIVND (reference sequence). The CDR3 has 17 residues. Trimming shortened V by 7 bases and J by 2 bases, and 21 bases separated the two germline ends. Here the CDR3 DNA reads TGTGCCAGTAAGAAGGCTAGCTACTCCTCCGCCTACAATGAGCAGTTCTTC. It is translated as CASKKASYSSAYNEQFF.

This clone was seen a single time. The same CDR3 is also encoded by other DNA sequences in this sample. V usage is TRBV29-1 and J usage is TRBJ1-1, with D uncertain. Trimming left V 3 bases short and J 5 bases short, with 10 bases between. The CDR3 runs to 12 residues. The V gene's germline CDR1 is SQVTM and CDR2 ANQGSEA. In DNA, the CDR3 is TGCAGCGTTGAGGGTCGGGGAACTGAAGCTTTCTTT. It translates to CSVEGRGTEAFF.

The chain joins TRBV25-1 to TRBJ2-3; 10 bases match TRBD1. Germline V gene data show CDR1 as MGHDK and CDR2 as SYGVNS. CDR3 length: 17 residues. The ends lost 4 bases at V and 4 bases at J; junction bases unmatched: 11. CDR3 nucleotides: TGTGCCAGCAGTGCACGAGTCTCGGGACAGGGGCCAGATACGCAGTATTTT. It specifies CASSARVSGQGPDTQYF. Complete variable domain (other parts from reference TRBV25-1 and TRBJ2-3): EADIYQTPRYLVIGTGKKITLECSQTMGHDKMYWYQQDPGMELHLIHYSYGVNSTEKGDLSSESTVSRIRTEHFPLTLESARPSHTSQYLCASSARVSGQGPDTQYFGPGTRLTVL.

The V gene is TRBV10-3, the J gene TRBJ2-7; D is perhaps TRBD2 (6 bases). CDR1 is ENHRY and CDR2 is SYGVKD in the germline V gene. This CDR3 is 12 amino acids long. The V end lost 5 bases, the J end lost 3 bases, and 8 bases lay between the germline ends. The CDR3 coding sequence is TGTGCCATCAGTAGGGGACTCTACGAGCAGTACTTC. As protein: CAISRGLYEQYF.

CDR3 sequence reads: CASSQEGHGAYEQYF. The DNA for the CDR3 is TGCGCCAGCAGCCAAGAAGGACACGGTGCCTACGAGCAGTACTTC. The chain has TRBV4-3 and TRBJ2-7; tentatively, D is TRBD1 (5 bases). This CDR3 has 15 residues. CDR1 and CDR2 from the germline V gene are LGHNA and YSLEER. V lost 0 bases, J lost 2 bases, and 11 bases lay in between.

The chain has TRBV7-7 and TRBJ2-5; D not resolved. The germline V gene encodes CDR1 SSHAT and CDR2 FNYEAQ (reference sequence). The V end was cut by 2 bases, the J end by 5 bases, with 12 bases between. The CDR3 sequence is 14 residues long. Here the CDR3 reads CASSLNPGMETQYF. The CDR3 nucleotides read TGTGCCAGCAGCTTAAATCCGGGTATGGAGACCCAGTACTTC. The whole variable domain, filled in from reference TRBV7-7 and TRBJ2-5, reads GAGVSQSPRYKVTKRGQDVTLRCDPISSHATLYWYQQALGQGPEFLTYFNYEAQPDKSGLPSDRFSAERPEGSISTLTIQRTEQRDSAMYRCASSLNPGMETQYFGPGTRLLVL.

The sample holds a few counts of this clone. V gene TRBV6-1 combines with J gene TRBJ1-3, with 7 bases identical to TRBD1. V dropped 9 bases and J dropped 4; count of bases not matched to a gene: 9. Looked up from germline, CDR1 is MNHNS and CDR2 is SASEGT. The CDR3 is made up of 14 amino acids. The CDR3 nucleotides read TGTGCCAGTGAAGCCGGGACAGAGGGAAACACCATATATTTT. Its protein product is CASEAGTEGNTIYF.

The V call is TRBV7-3, the J call TRBJ2-2; 8 positions match TRBD2. With 1 base clipped from V and 2 bases from J, the junction kept 6 bases outside the gene matches. The germline CDR1 and CDR2 sequences are SGHTA and FQGTGA. The CDR3 runs 17 residues. The CDR3 nucleotides are TGTGCCAGCAGCTTAAACGGGGGGGGGACCAACACCGGGGAGCTGTTTTTT. As protein: CASSLNGGGTNTGELFF. Filled out from reference TRBV7-3 and TRBJ2-2, the complete variable domain reads GAGVSQTPSNKVTEKGKYVELRCDPISGHTALYWYRQSLGQGPEFLIYFQGTGAADDSGLPNDRFFAVRPEGSVSTLKIQRTERGDSAVYLCASSLNGGGTNTGELFFGEGSRLTVL.

The chain combines TRBV6-5 with TRBJ1-5; 7 positions match TRBD1. Trimming took 5 bases from V and 4 from J; bases not matched to a gene: 5. Germline assignment: CDR1 MNHEY and CDR2 SVGAGI. This CDR3 spans 14 amino acids. The CDR3 coding sequence is TGTGCCAGCAGTGGACAGGATTCTAATCAGCCCCAGCATTTT. Amino acids: CASSGQDSNQPQHF.

The CDR3 DNA reads as TGTGCCAGCAGGCCCCTAGCGGCCGGGGAGCTGTTTTTT. Translation: CASRPLAAGELFF. The V gene is TRBV2, the J gene TRBJ2-2; 7 bases line up with TRBD2. The germline gives CDR1 SNHLY, CDR2 FYNNEI. The V gene end was trimmed by 6 bases and the J gene end by 6 bases; junction bases not matched to a gene: 4. The length of the CDR3 is 13 residues.

This clone was picked up a small number of times. The V call is TRBV30, the J call TRBJ1-1; 8 nucleotides line up with TRBD1. Germline CDR1 and CDR2: GTSNPN and SVGIG (reference sequence). The V gene end was trimmed by 3 bases and the J gene end by 6 bases; junction bases not matched to a gene: 3. CDR3 length: 12 amino acids. The CDR3 sequence: CAWSGQGAEAFF. CDR3 sequence (DNA): TGTGCCTGGAGCGGACAGGGTGCTGAAGCTTTCTTT.

This clone was picked up one time. The rearrangement uses TRBV19 and TRBJ1-5, with a weak D call TRBD1 (6 bases). V was clipped by 5 bases and J by 1 base, with 15 bases between them. The CDR3 is 16 amino acids. CDR1 is LNHDA, CDR2 SQIVND, per germline (reference sequence). CDR3 nucleotides: TGTGCCAGTAGTCCTTCGTTAGGACAGAGCAATCAGCCCCAGCATTTT. Its translation is CASSPSLGQSNQPQHF.

The chain links TRBV9 to TRBJ1-2; 9 positions agree with TRBD1. Germline loops: CDR1 SGDLS, CDR2 YYNGEE. CDR3 length: 16 amino acids. The J segment lost 6 bases and the V segment lost 4 bases, leaving 13 bases of the junction unmatched. The CDR3 sequence: CASSNQQGALIDGYTF. The CDR3 DNA sequence: TGTGCCAGCAGCAACCAACAGGGGGCGCTTATCGATGGCTACACCTTC.

The genes are TRBV19 and TRBJ1-5; 7 nucleotides match TRBD1. Germline V gene sequence: CDR1 LNHDA, CDR2 SQIVND (reference sequence). The CDR3 sequence is 17 residues long. Losses at the gene ends were 6 bases for V and 3 bases for J; bases not matched to a gene: 14. As DNA, the CDR3 is TGTGCCAGTAGCACAGGGGCGGGACAGAGGCTCAATCAGCCCCAGCATTTT. This sequence encodes CASSTGAGQRLNQPQHF.

The V call is TRBV6-5, the J call TRBJ1-2; TRBD1 matches 10 bases. Germline assignment: CDR1 MNHEY and CDR2 SVGAGI. CDR3 length: 13 residues. V gave up 10 bases and J gave up 3 bases; unmatched junction bases: 5. CDR3 protein: CATMTGGDYGYTF. The CDR3 bases are TGTGCCACTATGACAGGGGGCGACTATGGCTACACCTTC.

This sequence joins TRBV5-5 and TRBJ2-3; D gene uncertain. The CDR3 runs 16 residues. CDR1 is SGHKS and CDR2 is YYEKEE in the germline V gene (reference sequence). V gave up 0 bases and J gave up 0 bases, with 11 bases separating them. The CDR3 spells CASSLAKQSSTDTQYF. In nucleotides, the CDR3 is TGTGCCAGCAGCTTGGCCAAACAGAGTAGCACAGATACGCAGTATTTT. Looking up the rest from reference TRBV5-5 and TRBJ2-3 gives the full variable domain: DAGVTQSPTHLIKTRGQQVTLRCSPISGHKSVSWYQQVLGQGPQFIFQYYEKEERGRGNFPDRFSARQFPNYSSELNVNALLLGDSALYLCASSLAKQSSTDTQYFGPGTRLTVL.

This sequence joins TRBV4-2 and TRBJ1-1; perhaps TRBD1 as D (5 bases). Trimming removed 0 bases at V and 1 base at J, with 9 bases between. This CDR3 has 15 residues. CDR1 is LGHNA and CDR2 is YNFKEQ in the germline V gene. This CDR3 reads CASSQEQGPNTEAFF. The CDR3 bases are TGTGCCAGCAGCCAAGAGCAGGGCCCGAACACTGAAGCTTTCTTT.

The rearrangement links TRBV7-9 to TRBJ2-6; 7 nucleotides line up with TRBD2. CDR1 is SEHNR, CDR2 FQNEAQ, per germline (reference sequence). This CDR3 is 17 amino acids long. V was clipped by 7 bases and J by 2 bases; unmatched bases: 11. The CDR3 is CASTLGEGHPGANVLTF. CDR3 nucleotides: TGTGCCAGCACCCTAGGGGAGGGCCACCCTGGGGCCAACGTCCTGACTTTC.

The J gene is TRBJ1-4, the V gene TRBV5-4; 9 bases agree with TRBD1. The CDR3 contains 14 residues. Germline trimming cut 2 bases from V and 8 bases from J; bases unmatched to any gene: 4. Germline V gives CDR1 SGHNT, CDR2 YYREEE (reference sequence). CDR3 in DNA: TGTGCCAGCAGCTTACAGGGGGCGAAAGAAAAACTGTTTTTT. Protein: CASSLQGAKEKLFF.

This clone was found once. At one boundary the junction diverges from the germline segment, which might be a read error. The CDR3 nucleotides are TGTGCCAGCGGTGAACGGACAGGGTCCAGCAATCAGCCCCAGCATTTT. As protein: CASGERTGSSNQPQHF. The chain has TRBV6-1 and TRBJ1-5, with TRBD1 matching over 8 bases. CDR3 length: 16 amino acids. Germline V CDR1 and CDR2: MNHNS, SASEGT.

The chain has TRBV19 and TRBJ1-2, with no clear D. Trimming took off 6 bases at V and 3 bases at J, with 14 bases between the two ends. The CDR3 spans 14 residues. Germline V gene lookup returns CDR1 LNHDA and CDR2 SQIVND (reference sequence). The CDR3 DNA sequence: TGTGCCAGTAGACAGCCCGGATACGACTATGGCTACACCTTC. Translating it yields CASRQPGYDYGYTF. The full variable domain, with the rest looked up from reference TRBV19 and TRBJ1-2, is DGGITQSPKYLFRKEGQNVTLSCEQNLNHDAMYWYRQDPGQGLRLIYYSQIVNDFQKGDIAEGYSVSREKKESFPLTVTSAQKNPTAFYLCASRQPGYDYGYTFGSGTRLTVV.

The rearrangement links TRBV7-2 to TRBJ2-5; D possibly corresponds to TRBD2 (6 bases). The CDR3 extends over 16 amino acids. Germline loops: CDR1 SGHTA, CDR2 FQGNSA. V gave up 1 base and J gave up 8 bases, with 20 bases separating them. The CDR3 region is CASSLGTGTLGSTQYF. The CDR3, as DNA: TGTGCCAGCAGCTTAGGGACCGGGACTCTAGGTAGTACCCAGTACTTC.

CDR3 DNA: TGTGCCAGCAGCTCGGCGGAGTTCGTGCTGTTTTTT. It specifies CASSSAEFVLFF. The gene calls are TRBV5-4 and TRBJ2-2; D gene ambiguous. The CDR3 is 12 residues long. V was pared by 3 bases and J by 13 bases, with 13 bases between. Germline CDR1 SGHNT, CDR2 YYREEE (reference sequence).